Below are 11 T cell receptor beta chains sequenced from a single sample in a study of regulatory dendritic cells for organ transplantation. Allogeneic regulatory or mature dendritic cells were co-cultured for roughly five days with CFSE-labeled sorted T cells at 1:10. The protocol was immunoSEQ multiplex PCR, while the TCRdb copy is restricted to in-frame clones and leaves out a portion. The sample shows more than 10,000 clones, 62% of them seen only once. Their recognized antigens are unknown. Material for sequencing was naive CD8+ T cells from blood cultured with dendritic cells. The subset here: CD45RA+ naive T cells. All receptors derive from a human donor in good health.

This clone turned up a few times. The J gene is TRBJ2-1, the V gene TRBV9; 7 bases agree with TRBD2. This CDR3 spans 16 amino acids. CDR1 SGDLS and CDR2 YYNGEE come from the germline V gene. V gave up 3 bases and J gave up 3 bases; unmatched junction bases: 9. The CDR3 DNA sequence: TGTGCCAGCAGCGGACAAAGGGTAGCGGGCTACAATGAGCAGTTCTTC. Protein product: CASSGQRVAGYNEQFF.

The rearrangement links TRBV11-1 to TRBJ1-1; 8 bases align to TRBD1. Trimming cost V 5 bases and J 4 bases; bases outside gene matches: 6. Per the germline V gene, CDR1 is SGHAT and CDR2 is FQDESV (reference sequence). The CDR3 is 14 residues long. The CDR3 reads CASSKTGEFTEAFF. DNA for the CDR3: TGTGCCAGCAGCAAGACAGGGGAGTTCACTGAAGCTTTCTTT.

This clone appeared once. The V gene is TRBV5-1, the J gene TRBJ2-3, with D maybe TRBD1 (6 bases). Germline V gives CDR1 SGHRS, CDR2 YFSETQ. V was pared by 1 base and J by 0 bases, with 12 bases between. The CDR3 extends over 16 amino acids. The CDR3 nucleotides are TGCGCCAGCAGCTTGTTATGGGACACTAGCACAGATACGCAGTATTTT. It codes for CASSLLWDTSTDTQYF. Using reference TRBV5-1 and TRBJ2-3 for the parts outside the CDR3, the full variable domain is KAGVTQTPRYLIKTRGQQVTLSCSPISGHRSVSWYQQTPGQGLQFLFEYFSETQRNKGNFPGRFSGRQFSNSRSEMNVSTLELGDSALYLCASSLLWDTSTDTQYFGPGTRLTVL.

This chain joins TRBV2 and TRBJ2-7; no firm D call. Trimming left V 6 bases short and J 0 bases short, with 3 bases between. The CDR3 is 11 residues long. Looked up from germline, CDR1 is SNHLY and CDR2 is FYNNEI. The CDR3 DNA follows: TGTGCCAGCAGCTCCTCCTACGAGCAGTACTTC. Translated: CASSSSYEQYF.

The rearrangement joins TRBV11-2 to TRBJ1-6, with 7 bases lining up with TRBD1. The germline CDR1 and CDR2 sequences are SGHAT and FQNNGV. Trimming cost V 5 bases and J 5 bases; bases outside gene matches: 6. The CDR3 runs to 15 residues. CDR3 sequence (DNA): TGTGCCAGCAGCCTGGGACAGCTAAATAATTCACCCCTCCACTTT. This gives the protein CASSLGQLNNSPLHF.

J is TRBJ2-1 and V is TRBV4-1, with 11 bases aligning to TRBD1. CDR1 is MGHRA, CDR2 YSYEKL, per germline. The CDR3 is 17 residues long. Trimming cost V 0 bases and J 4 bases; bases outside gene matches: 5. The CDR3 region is CASSQDPGQGAYNEQFF. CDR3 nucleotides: TGCGCCAGCAGCCAAGATCCCGGACAGGGGGCTTACAATGAGCAGTTCTTC.

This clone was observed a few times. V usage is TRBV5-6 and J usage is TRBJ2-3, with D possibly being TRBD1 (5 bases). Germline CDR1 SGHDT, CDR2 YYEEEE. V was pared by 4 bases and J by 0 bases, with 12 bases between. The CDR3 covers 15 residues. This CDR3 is CASSGPRVSTDTQYF. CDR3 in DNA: TGTGCCAGCAGCGGCCCCAGGGTTAGCACAGATACGCAGTATTTT.

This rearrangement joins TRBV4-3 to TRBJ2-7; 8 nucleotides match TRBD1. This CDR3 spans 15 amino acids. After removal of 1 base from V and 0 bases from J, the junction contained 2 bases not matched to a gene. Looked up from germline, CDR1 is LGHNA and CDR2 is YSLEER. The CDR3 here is CASSQGTGSSYEQYF. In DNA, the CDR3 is TGCGCCAGCAGCCAAGGGACAGGGAGCTCCTACGAGCAGTACTTC.

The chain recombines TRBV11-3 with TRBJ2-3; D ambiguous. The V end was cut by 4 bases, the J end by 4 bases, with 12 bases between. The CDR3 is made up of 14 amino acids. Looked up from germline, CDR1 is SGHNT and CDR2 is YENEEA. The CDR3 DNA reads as TGTGCCAGCAGCTCGTCTAACTTACCAGATACGCAGTATTTT. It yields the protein CASSSSNLPDTQYF. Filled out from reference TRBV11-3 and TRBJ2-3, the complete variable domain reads EAGVVQSPRYKIIEKKQPVAFWCNPISGHNTLYWYLQNLGQGPELLIRYENEEAVDDSQLPKDRFSAERLKGVDSTLKIQPAELGDSAVYLCASSSSNLPDTQYFGPGTRLTVL.

The CDR3 loop is CASSLVDRGNEQYF. The CDR3 DNA reads TGTGCCAGCAGCTTAGTGGACAGGGGAAACGAGCAGTACTTC. The genes are TRBV13 and TRBJ2-7; 9 nucleotides align to TRBD1. Germline values: CDR1 PRHDT, CDR2 FYEKMQ (reference sequence). This CDR3 contains 14 residues. The junction had 3 bases not matched to a gene; V was cut back by 1 base and J by 5 bases.

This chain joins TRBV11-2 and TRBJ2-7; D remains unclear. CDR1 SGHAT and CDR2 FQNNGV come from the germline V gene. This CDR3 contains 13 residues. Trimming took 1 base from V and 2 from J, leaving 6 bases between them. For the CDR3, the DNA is TGTGCCAGCAGCTTAGGGCCTCCCTACGAGCAGTACTTC. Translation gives CASSLGPPYEQYF.